This TCR beta chain is from a study of CD8+CD57+ T cells in acquired aplastic anemia. Study-level background: Sorted CD4+ and CD8+ cells yielded roughly 3 ug of DNA on average.

The CDR3 consists of 11 residues. Per germline, CDR1 ENHRY and CDR2 SYGVKD. V shed 10 bases, J shed 4 bases, and the junction held 4 bases outside the gene matches. Genomic DNA templated the TCR beta VDJ and CDR3 profiling. From the reads, TCRdb called clonotypes with MiXCR, one entry per CDR3 protein. This sample has around 210,000 distinct CDR3 sequences, with less than 75% found just once. Individuals selected for sequencing had exhibited CD8+CD57+ cell expansion on flow cytometry. The patients all had a severe acquired aplastic anemia diagnosis. By the time of blood sampling, patients had still received no therapy.

V and J are TRBV10-3 and TRBJ2-7; 7 bases match TRBD1. Material: sorted CD4+, CD8+, or CD8+CD57+ T cells (not recorded which) from PBMCs. The TCR comes from a human donor with aplastic anemia. In nucleotides, the CDR3 is TGTGCCAGTACAGGGGCATACGAGCAGTACTTC. Translating it yields CASTGAYEQYF.